The TCR beta chain under discussion was sequenced for a study of long-term antiretroviral therapy in people with HIV. The assay used was immunoSEQ (version v3.0), run at survey level. This table comes from immunoSEQ multiplex PCR, and its TCRdb copy is limited to in-frame clones, with some not included. Of fewer than 25,000 clones listed, about three quarters were seen once; the top ten hold roughly 15%. This CDR3 has 14 amino acids. Germline assignment: CDR1 SNHLY and CDR2 FYNNEI. V gave up 6 bases and J gave up 1 base, with 7 bases separating them. The rearrangement uses TRBV2 and TRBJ1-6; D gene uncertain. This TCR derives from a woman aged 25 to 39 with HIV. This sample comprised unsorted PBMCs, obtained 2.9 years after starting antiretroviral therapy. The CDR3 nucleotides read TGTGCCAGCAGGGTCGGGTCCTATAATTCACCCCTCCACTTT. This gives the protein CASRVGSYNSPLHF.